This TCR beta chain was captured by sequencing in a study of vaccination and CD4 T cells after COVID-19. Cultured CD4+ T-cell DNA underwent Oncomine TCR Beta short-read sequencing. TCRdb re-analysed the PCR reads in MiXCR, keeping a single row per CDR3 protein. The sample has several thousand distinct CDR3 sequences, 55% to 70% seen once. Treatment given: approximately 10-day PBMC culture with coronavirus spike peptide pools or control peptides (ViraFEST assay). The CDR3 contains 13 residues. CDR1 is SEHNR and CDR2 is FQNEAQ in the germline V gene (reference sequence). Trimming took 5 bases from V and 8 from J, leaving 13 bases between them. This clonotype has a single count. Its antigen is undetermined.

The V and J genes are TRBV7-9 and TRBJ1-3; tentative D call: TRBD1 (6 bases). The source of this sequence is a human donor who had recovered from COVID-19. The sequenced material came from CD4+ T cells from blood, cultured in vitro. The CDR3 sequence: CASSPVTGHTIYF. The CDR3 DNA is TGTGCCAGCAGCCCGGTAACAGGGCACACCATATATTTT.